Below, 27 T cell receptor beta chains from the same sample are listed, as sequenced in a study of shared clonotypes between healthy human individuals. TCRdb's copy holds only in-frame clones and misses some; the assay was immunoSEQ multiplex PCR. The sample contains over 700,000 clones, around 70% of which appear only once. Sequences were obtained from memory CD4+ T cells sorted from blood. As to subset: CD45RA-negative fraction. These receptors were obtained from a young woman in good health.

The chain is built from TRBV28 and TRBJ1-5; 7 positions match TRBD1. Germline-derived CDR1 and CDR2 are MDHEN and SYDVKM. This CDR3 comprises 16 residues. J gave up 4 bases and V 2 bases, and 8 bases lay outside the gene matches. CDR3: CASSLRGLTRNQPQHF. CDR3 in DNA: TGTGCCAGCAGTTTAAGGGGGCTGACTCGTAATCAGCCCCAGCATTTT. Looking up the rest from reference TRBV28 and TRBJ1-5 gives the full variable domain: DVKVTQSSRYLVKRTGEKVFLECVQDMDHENMFWYRQDPGLGLRLIYFSYDVKMKEKGDIPEGYSVSREKKERFSLILESASTNQTSMYLCASSLRGLTRNQPQHFGDGTRLSIL.

The V gene is TRBV5-4, the J gene TRBJ2-3; 10 nucleotides agree with TRBD2. This CDR3 region has 17 residues. Germline CDR1 and CDR2: SGHNT and YYREEE (reference sequence). J was trimmed by 2 bases and V by 4 bases; bases with no gene match: 10. The CDR3 is CASSGREREGDTDTQYF. The CDR3, as DNA: TGTGCCAGCAGCGGGCGTGAGCGGGAGGGAGACACAGATACGCAGTATTTT.

This chain links TRBV14 with TRBJ2-1; TRBD1 matches at 9 bases. The CDR3 covers 17 residues. The trim removed 3 bases at V and 8 bases at J, leaving 14 bases unmatched. The germline V gene has CDR1 SGHDN and CDR2 FVKESK. The CDR3 DNA follows: TGTGCCAGCAGCCAGGCCATGGGACAGGGAGACTCGGATGAGCAGTTCTTC. It codes for CASSQAMGQGDSDEQFF.

For the CDR3, the DNA is TGTGCCAGCAGTAACAAGTACGAGCAGTACTTC. This encodes CASSNKYEQYF. The genes are TRBV27 and TRBJ2-7; D remains unclear. CDR1 is MNHEY, CDR2 SMNVEV, per germline (reference sequence). The CDR3 loop spans 11 amino acids. V lost 5 bases and J 4 bases, leaving 6 bases between the germline ends.

This chain connects TRBV28 to TRBJ2-1; D is perhaps TRBD2 (6 bases). The CDR3 runs 15 residues. Germline CDR1 MDHEN, CDR2 SYDVKM. Trimming pared 2 bases from V and 6 bases from J, leaving 14 bases between. CDR3 coding DNA: TGTGCCAGCAGTTTAGGTGGGAGGAAGGGCAATGAGCAGTTCTTC. Translation: CASSLGGRKGNEQFF.

CDR3 amino acids: CASRTGGTQYF. The CDR3 nucleotides are TGTGCCAGCAGAACAGGGGGTACGCAGTATTTT. The J gene is TRBJ2-3, the V gene TRBV6-5; 8 nucleotides align to TRBD1. Trimming took 6 bases from V and 8 from J; bases not matched to a gene: 1. The CDR3 is made up of 11 amino acids. Germline V gene sequence: CDR1 MNHEY, CDR2 SVGAGI.

The chain recombines TRBV11-2 with TRBJ2-2; 8 bases fit TRBD1. Trimming cost V 2 bases and J 5 bases; bases outside gene matches: 10. This CDR3 is 17 amino acids long. The germline V gene encodes CDR1 SGHAT and CDR2 FQNNGV. DNA of the CDR3: TGTGCCAGCAGCTTACCGTTCCGCAGGGGGCGTACCGGGGAGCTGTTTTTT. Protein sequence: CASSLPFRRGRTGELFF.

This clone has a handful of counts. This chain links TRBV5-5 with TRBJ2-1; no definite D call. Per the germline V gene, CDR1 is SGHKS and CDR2 is YYEKEE (reference sequence). The V gene lost 0 bases and the J gene lost 8 bases, with 9 bases spanning the gap. This CDR3 region has 13 residues. In DNA form, the CDR3 reads TGTGCCAGCAGCTTGGTAGGTCGAGATGAGCAGTTCTTC. Translation gives CASSLVGRDEQFF. Based on the CDR3 plus reference TRBV5-5 and TRBJ2-1, the full variable domain is DAGVTQSPTHLIKTRGQQVTLRCSPISGHKSVSWYQQVLGQGPQFIFQYYEKEERGRGNFPDRFSARQFPNYSSELNVNALLLGDSALYLCASSLVGRDEQFFGPGTRLTVL.

This chain uses TRBV7-2 with TRBJ1-3, with TRBD1 as a possible D gene (6 bases). Trimming cost V 5 bases and J 4 bases, with 12 bases left between them. The CDR3 has 14 amino acids. CDR1 is SGHTA, CDR2 FQGNSA, per germline. The CDR3 reads CASSPQGNGNTIYF. The CDR3 DNA is TGTGCCAGCAGCCCACAGGGTAACGGAAACACCATATATTTT.

The rearrangement links TRBV14 to TRBJ1-1, with a tentative D call TRBD1 (5 bases). Trimming took off 4 bases at V and 0 bases at J, with 6 bases between the two ends. The CDR3 is 13 residues long. Looked up from germline, CDR1 is SGHDN and CDR2 is FVKESK. The CDR3 loop is CASSLDMNTEAFF. The CDR3 DNA follows: TGTGCCAGCAGCCTGGACATGAACACTGAAGCTTTCTTT.

The chain is built from TRBV19 and TRBJ2-1; 8 bases match TRBD2. CDR3 size: 14 residues. The V segment lost 4 bases and the J segment 6 bases; nucleotides outside the gene matches: 5. Germline loops: CDR1 LNHDA, CDR2 SQIVND (reference sequence). In DNA, the CDR3 is TGTGCCAGTAGTAATAGCGGGATAGGCAATGAGCAGTTCTTC. As protein: CASSNSGIGNEQFF.

V and J are TRBV11-2 and TRBJ2-7, with 8 bases matching TRBD1. V lost 1 base to trimming and J lost 6 bases; unmatched junction nucleotides: 11. This CDR3 spans 16 amino acids. The germline V gene encodes CDR1 SGHAT and CDR2 FQNNGV. CDR3 in DNA: TGTGCCAGCAGCTTAGGCCCGGACAGGGTTTTGAGCGAGCAGTACTTC. Translating it yields CASSLGPDRVLSEQYF.

Concerning this clone: Different DNA sequences within this sample yield the same CDR3. V gene TRBV15 combines with J gene TRBJ1-1; no clear D gene. CDR3 length equals 13 residues. The ends were cut back, 1 base at V and 0 bases at J, with 3 bases in the middle. Germline V lookup: CDR1 LNHNV, CDR2 YYDKDF (reference sequence). In nucleotides, the CDR3 is TGTGCCACCAGCAGAGGGGTGAACACTGAAGCTTTCTTT. As protein: CATSRGVNTEAFF.

The chain employs TRBV27 and TRBJ2-7, with D possibly TRBD1 on 6 matching bases. The CDR3 extends over 15 amino acids. The ends were cut back, 8 bases at V and 5 bases at J, with 22 bases in the middle. CDR1 is MNHEY, CDR2 SMNVEV, per germline (reference sequence). The CDR3 coding sequence is TGTGCCAGCGGAAAAGTACAGGGTCTCAGCGACGAGCAGTACTTC. It yields the protein CASGKVQGLSDEQYF.

The V gene is TRBV11-2, the J gene TRBJ2-1, with a tentative D call TRBD2 (6 bases). V dropped 1 base and J dropped 7 bases, with 14 bases sitting between them. This CDR3 has 15 residues. Germline loops: CDR1 SGHAT, CDR2 FQNNGV. The CDR3 bases are TGTGCCAGCAGCTTAGTCGCGGGAATTAGTAATGAGCAGTTCTTC. This translates into CASSLVAGISNEQFF.

This clone has just one count. For the CDR3, the DNA is TGTGCCAGCAGCCCTTTTCTAGCGATTGAGCAGTTCTTC. Its translation: CASSPFLAIEQFF. This chain joins TRBV7-2 and TRBJ2-1, with D possibly matching TRBD2 (6 bases). The ends were cut back, 5 bases at V and 9 bases at J, with 14 bases in the middle. This CDR3 has 13 residues. Germline CDR1 SGHTA, CDR2 FQGNSA.

The J gene is TRBJ1-3, the V gene TRBV6-5; 9 nucleotides line up with TRBD1. This CDR3 is 15 amino acids long. The germline V gene encodes CDR1 MNHEY and CDR2 SVGAGI. J lost 5 bases, V lost 5 bases, and 7 bases had no gene match. CDR3: CASSRTGTGRNTIYF. CDR3 DNA: TGTGCCAGCAGTCGTACCGGGACAGGGCGAAACACCATATATTTT.

The chain couples TRBV6-1 to TRBJ2-6, with D possibly TRBD1 on 5 matching bases. Trimming cost V 11 bases and J 2 bases, with 13 bases left between them. CDR1 is MNHNS, CDR2 SASEGT, per germline. The CDR3 sequence is 14 residues long. CDR3 loop: CAGGHGTGANVLTF. In DNA, the CDR3 is TGTGCCGGTGGACATGGCACTGGGGCCAACGTCCTGACTTTC.

The gene calls are TRBV27 and TRBJ2-3, with D hard to call. The CDR3 totals 14 residues. Trimming left V 3 bases short and J 4 bases short, with 11 bases between. Germline lookup yields CDR1 MNHEY and CDR2 SMNVEV (reference sequence). CDR3 amino acids: CASSFLDFPDTQYF. DNA of the CDR3: TGTGCCAGCAGTTTTCTAGATTTCCCAGATACGCAGTATTTT.

This rearrangement joins TRBV10-3 to TRBJ1-1; 9 bases line up with TRBD1. The CDR3 is 13 residues long. The V and J ends lost 6 bases and 5 bases, in that order; junction bases with no gene match: 4. Germline V lookup: CDR1 ENHRY, CDR2 SYGVKD. The CDR3: CAIRGQGGTEAFF. CDR3 nucleotide sequence: TGTGCCATCAGGGGACAGGGCGGGACTGAAGCTTTCTTT.

The chain couples TRBV5-8 to TRBJ1-2; 8 bases agree with TRBD1. V gave up 3 bases and J gave up 3 bases; unmatched junction bases: 4. CDR3 length equals 14 residues. Per germline, CDR1 SGHTS and CDR2 YDEGEE. For the CDR3, the DNA is TGTGCCAGCAGCTCGGGACAGGTGGACTATGGCTACACCTTC. It translates to CASSSGQVDYGYTF.

This clone was picked up many times. The genes are TRBV19 and TRBJ1-6, with D possibly matching TRBD1 (5 bases). There are 14 residues in the CDR3. The germline V gene encodes CDR1 LNHDA and CDR2 SQIVND (reference sequence). V dropped 5 bases and J dropped 6 bases, with 11 bases sitting between them. CDR3 amino acids: CASSQQGPNSPLHF. The CDR3 DNA reads TGTGCCAGTAGTCAGCAGGGACCTAATTCACCCCTCCACTTT.

The chain links TRBV11-2 to TRBJ2-7, with D maybe TRBD2 (5 bases). Germline V gene lookup returns CDR1 SGHAT and CDR2 FQNNGV. V gave up 8 bases and J gave up 2 bases, with 16 bases separating them. The CDR3 is 14 amino acids. This chain's CDR3 is CASEPLAKPYEQYF. CDR3 DNA: TGTGCCAGCGAACCGTTAGCGAAACCCTACGAGCAGTACTTC.

The chain combines TRBV5-1 with TRBJ2-5; 7 positions agree with TRBD2. Germline CDR1 and CDR2: SGHRS and YFSETQ. With 4 bases clipped from V and 5 bases from J, the junction kept 5 bases outside the gene matches. This CDR3 spans 13 amino acids. CDR3 sequence: CASSPGLVETQYF. The CDR3 DNA is TGCGCCAGCAGCCCTGGACTAGTTGAGACCCAGTACTTC. The full variable domain, in which reference TRBV5-1 and TRBJ2-5 provide the parts outside the CDR3, is KAGVTQTPRYLIKTRGQQVTLSCSPISGHRSVSWYQQTPGQGLQFLFEYFSETQRNKGNFPGRFSGRQFSNSRSEMNVSTLELGDSALYLCASSPGLVETQYFGPGTRLLVL.

V gene TRBV2 combines with J gene TRBJ1-5; no reliable D call. Germline values: CDR1 SNHLY, CDR2 FYNNEI. Deletions cut 7 bases from V and 2 bases from J, with 15 bases between. The CDR3 covers 15 residues. The chain's CDR3 is CASNGPAGGNQPQHF. The CDR3 nucleotides read TGTGCCAGCAATGGACCGGCTGGGGGCAATCAGCCCCAGCATTTT.

The sample holds many counts of this clone. This sequence joins TRBV4-1 and TRBJ1-3; 10 nucleotides align to TRBD1. The germline V gene encodes CDR1 MGHRA and CDR2 YSYEKL. The CDR3 runs to 15 residues. Trimming at V came to 3 bases and at J to 1 base, leaving 0 bases not matched to a gene. The CDR3 sequence is CASSQGQGSGNTIYF. For the CDR3, the DNA is TGCGCCAGCAGCCAGGGACAGGGGTCTGGAAACACCATATATTTT.

The chain couples TRBV11-2 to TRBJ1-1; D ambiguous. The CDR3 contains 13 residues. The germline V gene encodes CDR1 SGHAT and CDR2 FQNNGV. Trimming pared 3 bases from V and 1 base from J, leaving 6 bases between. The CDR3: CASSFGENTEAFF. For the CDR3, the DNA is TGTGCCAGCAGCTTCGGGGAGAACACTGAAGCTTTCTTT.